This record concerns one T cell receptor (beta chain) sequence. This CDR3 comprises 19 residues. The trim removed 1 base at V and 0 bases at J, leaving 9 bases unmatched. CDR1 and CDR2 (germline): LGHNA, YSLEER. This sample was included in a study of T cell changes during pregnancy in multiple sclerosis. Assay: immunoSEQ multiplex PCR; the TCRdb copy retains only in-frame clones and omits some. The sample contains about 28,000 clones, roughly 89% of which appear only once. The specimen was CD4+ T cells from peripheral blood mononuclear cells, collected in the first trimester of pregnancy. The V call is TRBV4-3, the J call TRBJ2-1, with TRBD2 matching 10 bases. The TCR was taken from a female donor in good health, enrolled as a control in a pregnancy study. The DNA of the CDR3 is TGCGCCAGCAGCCAAGTACTGTCTTGGACTAGCGGCTCCTACAATGAGCAGTTCTTC. This translates into CASSQVLSWTSGSYNEQFF.